This T cell receptor beta chain was found in a study of glioma-infiltrating T cells. Whole-study context: WHO grade II oligodendrogliomas or astrocytomas, plus non-recurrent WHO grade IV glioblastomas, were sampled.

Many counts were recorded for this clonotype. Using RNA template, CDR3s of TCR alpha and beta were amplified with iRepertoire arm-PCR. One entry per CDR3 protein results from TCRdb running MiXCR on the multiplex PCR reads. The sample has around 390,000 distinct CDR3 sequences; roughly two fifths are singletons. Sequencing input: glioma tissue, nonneoplastic brain tissue, or PBMCs (not recorded which). The source is a human donor with low-grade glioma or glioblastoma, undergoing nonglioma brain surgery, or in good health (not recorded which).

The CDR3 DNA follows: TGTGCCAGCAGCTCCGGGACTGCCAGTGAGCCCCAGCATTTT. Amino acids: CASSSGTASEPQHF. V and J are TRBV6-1 and TRBJ1-5, with a tentative D call TRBD1 (5 bases). V gave up 6 bases and J gave up 8 bases, with 17 bases separating them. The CDR3 has 14 residues. CDR1 is MNHNS, CDR2 SASEGT, per germline.